The rows below give T cell receptor beta chains drawn from one sample of a study of T cell clones after liver transplantation. The assay was immunoSEQ multiplex PCR, and TCRdb's table has in-frame clones only and misses some. The profile shows roughly 80,000 clones, 83% of them singletons. The sequencing used CD4+ T cells from blood, collected at the 22-month timepoint. These receptor sequences come from a human patient who received a liver transplant. Among the T cells, some may be from the graft donor. Each CDR3 is given without its conserved first and last residue.

J	V	CDR3
TRBJ2-5	TRBV6-6	ASLASGARGTQY
TRBJ1-1	TRBV11-3	ASSFGNTEAF
TRBJ2-5	TRBV12-5	ASGPRVETQY
TRBJ1-2	TRBV5-1	ASSLGTGSANYGYT
TRBJ2-2	TRBV19	ASRARTVNTGELF
TRBJ2-7	TRBV10-3	AISESKVRSYEQY
TRBJ2-5	TRBV11-3	ASSPGTEETQY
TRBJ2-7	TRBV4-2	AGSRREGDEQY
TRBJ2-7	TRBV7-2	ASSAPGRTEQY
TRBJ2-3	TRBV6-1	ASSGSSGRGTDTQY
TRBJ1-1	TRBV28	ASSLQNTEAF
TRBJ2-7	TRBV12-5	ASGLRTGGHVLLSYEQY
TRBJ2-5	TRBV5-6	ASSLIVSGQETQY
TRBJ1-4	TRBV19	ASSDRPPLGFGEKLF
TRBJ2-4	TRBV4-1	ASSQDNGPKNIQY